A single sample gave rise to the 10 T cell receptor beta chains below, sequenced in a study of T cells expressing NK-cell markers (dated by TCRdb to the early 2020s). The library was produced with 5' RACE. TCRdb names Illumina HiSeq 2000 as the instrument used. After the reads were reprocessed by TCRdb, one entry was made per CDR3 protein sequence, with no DNA. The sample has around 470,000 distinct CDR3 sequences on record. The ten top clones hold 1.4% to 1.5% of the sample. Sample: blood T cells: a sorted CD56 or NKG2C T cell subset, CD4+ or CD8+ T cells, or bulk PBMC T cells (not recorded which). The receptors originated from a woman aged 45 to 65 in good health. Donor details come from another sample of the same person, matched by shared clones.

The gene calls are TRBV20-1 and TRBJ2-1; the TCRdb call, TRBD2, lacks DNA for checking. Germline lookup yields CDR1 DFQATT and CDR2 SNEGSKA (reference sequence). This CDR3 has 16 amino acids. CDR3 protein: CSAEGTSGFFVNEQFF.

The chain has TRBV12-3 or TRBV12-4 and TRBJ1-1; lacking DNA, the TRBD1 call made by TCRdb goes unchecked. This CDR3 comprises 14 residues. The CDR3 loop is CASARRGMNTEAFF.

The chain combines TRBV14 with TRBJ2-7; TCRdb outputs TRBD1, but without DNA this stays unchecked. This CDR3 has 15 amino acids. Germline V gene data show CDR1 as SGHDN and CDR2 as FVKESK. CDR3: CASSQGGRGAHEQYF.

This chain connects TRBV27 to TRBJ2-5; with no DNA, the TCRdb D assignment of TRBD2 cannot be verified. CDR3 size: 14 residues. The V gene's germline CDR1 is MNHEY and CDR2 SMNVEV (reference sequence). The CDR3 spells CASSSPRAEETQYF.

The chain links TRBV4-2 to TRBJ1-1; TCRdb proposes TRBD1, but this gene call is untestable without DNA. CDR1 is LGHNA and CDR2 is YNFKEQ in the germline V gene. There are 16 residues in the CDR3. This chain's CDR3 is CASSQDLRDMNTEAFF.

The chain joins TRBV30 to TRBJ2-1; TCRdb proposes TRBD1, but this gene call is untestable without DNA. The germline gives CDR1 GTSNPN, CDR2 SVGIG (reference sequence). CDR3 length: 11 residues. CDR3 loop: CAWRRGREQFF.

The CDR3 sequence: CASSDGRAWETQYF. The rearrangement joins TRBV2 to TRBJ2-5; checking the TCRdb D call of TRBD2 is not possible without DNA. CDR1 and CDR2 (germline): SNHLY, FYNNEI. The CDR3 is made up of 14 amino acids.

The chain uses TRBV18 and TRBJ2-2. Germline V gives CDR1 KGHSH, CDR2 LQKENI. This CDR3 is built from 15 residues. The CDR3 sequence is CASSPSGTLNGELFF.

The chain employs TRBV5-1 and TRBJ2-7; TCRdb selects TRBD1, and the lack of DNA leaves this call unchecked. The germline V gene encodes CDR1 SGHRS and CDR2 YFSETQ. CDR3 length: 15 residues. CDR3: CASSLSTVDGGEQYF. The full variable domain, with the rest looked up from reference TRBV5-1 and TRBJ2-7, is KAGVTQTPRYLIKTRGQQVTLSCSPISGHRSVSWYQQTPGQGLQFLFEYFSETQRNKGNFPGRFSGRQFSNSRSEMNVSTLELGDSALYLCASSLSTVDGGEQYFGPGTRLTVT.

The rearrangement joins TRBV11-3 to TRBJ1-1; the D call from TCRdb, TRBD1, cannot be confirmed without DNA. The CDR3 extends over 15 amino acids. Germline-derived CDR1 and CDR2 are SGHNT and YENEEA. The CDR3 protein is CASSPRQIKATEAFF.